This is a list of T cell receptor beta chains from one sample in a study of T cell repertoires in cytomegalovirus infection. TCRdb reprocessed the reads via MiXCR and lists one record per CDR3 protein. Among more than 250,000 distinct CDR3 sequences listed, 25% were seen once. No antigens are known for them. The sample consisted of cultured PBMCs, taken from culture after CMV antigen stimulation. Receptor source: a human donor in good health (CMV status not recorded). Some clones in this sample may be carry-over from other donors' samples. The CDR3 runs from the conserved cysteine through the conserved F or W. The order of the fields is J gene, clone size, V gene, D gene, CDR3 DNA, CDR3 protein. D genes are given only for firm matches. Rows give clone size only sometimes, using once, few, many, or a class for an expanded clone.

>TRBJ2-7|NA|TRBV20-1|NA
TGCAGTGCTCAAGTCGGGGGACAGCCTTACGAGCAGTACTTC
CSAQVGGQPYEQYF
>TRBJ1-2|NA|TRBV5-8|NA
TGTGCCAGCAGCCCGGTCGGCTATGGCTACACCTTC
CASSPVGYGYTF
>TRBJ1-6|many|TRBV7-2|NA
TGTGCCAGCAGCTTAGAATTTCGACAGTCAAATAATTCACCCCTCCACTTT
CASSLEFRQSNNSPLHF
>TRBJ2-2|NA|TRBV6-6|TRBD1
TGTGCCAGCAGGGCGACAGGGGGCAACACCGGGGAGCTGTTTTTT
CASRATGGNTGELFF
>TRBJ1-5|few|TRBV20-1|TRBD1
TGCAGTGCTAAGAGGCTCGGGACAGGGCCCAATCAGCCCCAGCATTTT
CSAKRLGTGPNQPQHF
>TRBJ1-2|few|TRBV7-3|NA
TGTGCCAGCAGCGCGAACCCTAACTATGGCTACACCTTC
CASSANPNYGYTF
>TRBJ1-4|few|TRBV7-2|NA
TGTGCCAGCAGCTTAATCCCGGGGCAGGGGAATGAAAAACTGTTTTTT
CASSLIPGQGNEKLFF
>TRBJ1-1|NA|TRBV27|NA
TGTGCCAGCAGTTCTATGCGGACGGCGAACACTGAAGCTTTCTTT
CASSSMRTANTEAFF
>TRBJ1-2|few|TRBV7-2|NA
TGTGCCAGCAGCTTAGTCGGCGGTACTAACTATGGCTACACCTTC
CASSLVGGTNYGYTF
>TRBJ1-1|NA|TRBV4-3|NA
TGCGCCAGCAGCCAGCTCCAGGGCACTGAAGCTTTCTTT
CASSQLQGTEAFF
>TRBJ1-1|NA|TRBV4-1|NA
TGCGCCAGCAGTCGGGACCCTATGAACACTGAAGCTTTCTTT
CASSRDPMNTEAFF
>TRBJ1-1|NA|TRBV6-5|TRBD1
TGTGCCAGCAGTTACGGGGGACAGGCTAACACTGAAGCTTTCTTT
CASSYGGQANTEAFF
>TRBJ2-5|NA|TRBV20-1|TRBD2
TGCAGTGCTAGGGCGGGGACTAGAGAAGAGACCCAGTACTTC
CSARAGTREETQYF
>TRBJ2-7|NA|TRBV25-1|TRBD1
TGTGCCAGCAGTCCTCTAGGACAGGGCCTTTACGAGCAGTACTTC
CASSPLGQGLYEQYF
>TRBJ2-1|NA|TRBV28|TRBD2
TGTGCCAGCAGTTTTTCCGGCACTAGCGCCGGCGATGAGCAGTTCTTC
CASSFSGTSAGDEQFF
>TRBJ2-6|NA|TRBV11-3|NA
TGTGCCAGCAGCCTCGAGGGCAGTTGGGTCTCTGGGGCCAACGTCCTGACTTTC
CASSLEGSWVSGANVLTF
>TRBJ2-1|NA|TRBV20-1|NA
TGCAGTGCGTACAAGCGGACCCTCAATGAGCAGTTCTTC
CSAYKRTLNEQFF
>TRBJ1-1|NA|TRBV12-3/TRBV12-4|NA
TGTGCCAGCAGGGGCGGGGCAGGGGATAGGAACACTGAAGCTTTCTTT
CASRGGAGDRNTEAFF
>TRBJ2-1|many|TRBV5-4|TRBD2
TGTGCCAGCAGCTTACTAGCGGGAGGGCTGCATGACAATGAGCAGTTCTTC
CASSLLAGGLHDNEQFF
>TRBJ1-4|few|TRBV7-9|NA
TGTGCCACTGAGAGGAATGAAAAACTGTTTTTT
CATERNEKLFF
>TRBJ2-4|few|TRBV20-1|NA
TGCAGTGCCGGAGCGATAGCCAAAAACATTCAGTACTTC
CSAGAIAKNIQYF
>TRBJ2-1|NA|TRBV20-1|TRBD1
TGCAGTGCTAGAGAGGGGACAGGGCTCAATGAGCAGTTCTTC
CSAREGTGLNEQFF
>TRBJ2-7|few|TRBV11-1|NA
TGTGCCAGCAGCTCTCGGACGCGCCACGAGCAGTACTTC
CASSSRTRHEQYF
>TRBJ1-1|NA|TRBV20-1|TRBD1
TGCAGTGCTAAGGAGGACAGGGTGAACACTGAAGCTTTCTTT
CSAKEDRVNTEAFF
>TRBJ2-5|many|TRBV12-3/TRBV12-4|TRBD1
TGTGCCAGCAGCCCCCACCCTCACAGGGGTTGGAAGACCCAGTACTTC
CASSPHPHRGWKTQYF
>TRBJ1-2|NA|TRBV19|TRBD1
TGTGCCAGTAGTATCCTTGGACAGGGTCGGGCCTATGGCTACACCTTC
CASSILGQGRAYGYTF
>TRBJ2-5|NA|TRBV11-1|NA
TGTGCCAGCAGCCTATCCCGAGAGACCCAGTACTTC
CASSLSRETQYF
>TRBJ2-3|NA|TRBV5-1|NA
TGCGCCAGCAGCGCCAGGTACCCAAGCACAGATACGCAGTATTTT
CASSARYPSTDTQYF
>TRBJ2-5|many|TRBV7-8|TRBD1
TGTGCCAGCAGCCCGAGTCCCGGGACAGCCTACCAAGAGACCCAGTACTTC
CASSPSPGTAYQETQYF
>TRBJ2-1|NA|TRBV19|TRBD2
TGTGCCGCCCGAGGAACTAGCGGGAGTATGCAGTTCTTC
CAARGTSGSMQFF
>TRBJ2-3|many|TRBV7-2|TRBD2
TGTGCCAGCAGCAGAAGACTAGCGGGAGAAACAGATACGCAGTATTTT
CASSRRLAGETDTQYF
>TRBJ2-3|few|TRBV11-3|NA
TGTGCCAGCAGCTTAGGATATACAGATACGCAGTATTTT
CASSLGYTDTQYF
>TRBJ2-5|NA|TRBV11-2|TRBD2
TGTGCCAGCAGCTGGGGGCTGACTAGCGGGACGCAAGAGACCCAGTACTTC
CASSWGLTSGTQETQYF
>TRBJ2-1|many|TRBV7-6|TRBD2
TGTGCCAGCAGCGGCCGGGGGACGAAAGAAGTAGGACTAGCTCTCGCCTACAATGAGCAGTTCTTC
CASSGRGTKEVGLALAYNEQFF
>TRBJ2-4|NA|TRBV11-3|NA
TGTGCCAGCAGCCTTTGGGCAGCCGGAGACCTAGCCAAAAACATTCAGTACTTC
CASSLWAAGDLAKNIQYF
>TRBJ2-6|NA|TRBV6-2/TRBV6-3|NA
TGTGCCAGCAGTCGGACAGGGAGGGTCTCTGGGGCCAACGTCCTGACTTTC
CASSRTGRVSGANVLTF
>TRBJ2-1|NA|TRBV28|NA
TGTGCCAGCACGGGGCGGCGGTTCAATGAGCAGTTCTTC
CASTGRRFNEQFF
>TRBJ1-6|NA|TRBV12-3/TRBV12-4|NA
TGTGCCAGCAGTTTGGGGCAAGGCTCCTATAATTCACCCCTCCACTTT
CASSLGQGSYNSPLHF
>TRBJ2-2|few|TRBV10-2|NA
TGCGCCAGCAGCAATTTAGCCACCGGGGAGCTGTTTTTT
CASSNLATGELFF
>TRBJ2-5|many|TRBV7-9|NA
TGTGCCAGCAGCTTAGTGGCCTATGAGACCCAGTACTTC
CASSLVAYETQYF
>TRBJ2-3|NA|TRBV5-1|TRBD1
TGCGCCAGCAGCGGGGGGACAGGGGGATCGCGAGATACGCAGTATTTT
CASSGGTGGSRDTQYF
>TRBJ1-6|many|TRBV7-2|NA
TGTGCCAGCAGAGTTACAGGATCCAATTCACCCCTCCACTTT
CASRVTGSNSPLHF
>TRBJ2-3|NA|TRBV2|NA
TGTGCCAGCAGTACGACCGGAGATACGCAGTATTTT
CASSTTGDTQYF
>TRBJ2-1|many|TRBV28|TRBD2
TGTGCCAGCAGTTCGACCGGGACTAGCGGGAGGATATCCTCCTACAATGAGCAGTTCTTC
CASSSTGTSGRISSYNEQFF
>TRBJ1-4|few|TRBV27|NA
TGTGCCAGCAGTTTTAGGCTGTACCCTAATGAAAAACTGTTTTTT
CASSFRLYPNEKLFF
>TRBJ2-1|few|TRBV6-1|TRBD2
TGTGCCAGCAACCCGGGACTAGCGGGAGTAGCTGAGCAGTTCTTC
CASNPGLAGVAEQFF